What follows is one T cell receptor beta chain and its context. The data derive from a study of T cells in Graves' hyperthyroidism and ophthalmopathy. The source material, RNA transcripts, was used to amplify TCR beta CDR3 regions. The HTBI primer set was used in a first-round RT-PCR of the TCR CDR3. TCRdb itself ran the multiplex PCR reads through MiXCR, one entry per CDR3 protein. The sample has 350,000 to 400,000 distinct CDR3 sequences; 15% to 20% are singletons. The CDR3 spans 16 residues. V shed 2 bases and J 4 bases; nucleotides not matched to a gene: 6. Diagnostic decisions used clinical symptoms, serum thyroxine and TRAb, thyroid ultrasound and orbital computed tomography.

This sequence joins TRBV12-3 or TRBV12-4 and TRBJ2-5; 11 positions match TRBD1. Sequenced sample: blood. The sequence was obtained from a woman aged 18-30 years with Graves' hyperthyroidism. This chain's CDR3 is CASSLLRTGGLETQYF. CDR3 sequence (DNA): TGTGCCAGCAGTTTATTGAGGACAGGGGGCTTAGAGACCCAGTACTTC.